A single sample gave rise to the 25 T cell receptor beta chains below, sequenced in a study of molecular identifiers for immune sequencing clone quantification. TCRdb ran MiXCR on the PCR reads and lists one entry per CDR3 protein. The data show about 640,000 distinct CDR3 sequences, with 20% seen just once and under 0.95% held by the top ten. Material for sequencing was naive CD8+ T cells from blood, with Jurkat cell RNA spiked in. Subset reported: FACS-sorted CD8+CD4-CCR7+CD45RA+ naive T cells. These receptors were taken from a human donor in good health. Some libraries in this study had Jurkat cell RNA spiked in.

This clonotype was recorded many times. The genes are TRBV15 and TRBJ2-2; D uncertain. V lost 1 base, J lost 0 bases, and 3 bases lay in between. The CDR3 is made up of 14 amino acids. CDR1 is LNHNV and CDR2 is YYDKDF in the germline V gene (reference sequence). The CDR3 region has the DNA TGTGCCACCAGCAGAGTCCCGAACACCGGGGAGCTGTTTTTT. This codes for CATSRVPNTGELFF.

This clonotype was counted many times. V is TRBV29-1 and J is TRBJ2-3; D remains ambiguous. This CDR3 region has 13 residues. Germline-derived CDR1 and CDR2 are SQVTM and ANQGSEA. Trimming took 4 bases from V and 3 from J, leaving 11 bases between them. Here the CDR3 reads CSVVVAVTDTQYF. The CDR3 DNA sequence: TGCAGCGTTGTCGTGGCCGTTACAGATACGCAGTATTTT.

At least ten counts were recorded for this clonotype. The chain employs TRBV20-1 and TRBJ2-7; 7 bases map to TRBD2. This CDR3 is 12 amino acids long. The V and J ends lost 6 bases and 2 bases, in that order; junction bases with no gene match: 4. Germline values: CDR1 DFQATT, CDR2 SNEGSKA (reference sequence). The CDR3: CSATTSAYEQYF. The CDR3 DNA reads TGCAGTGCAACCACTAGCGCCTACGAGCAGTACTTC.

In this sample, this clonotype turned up many times. The CDR3 here is CASSPDLYYEQYF. In DNA form, the CDR3 reads TGTGCCAGCAGTCCCGACCTATACTACGAGCAGTACTTC. The chain employs TRBV28 and TRBJ2-7; D is unresolved. The germline CDR1 and CDR2 sequences are MDHEN and SYDVKM. This CDR3 is 13 amino acids long. Trimming shortened V by 5 bases and J by 3 bases, and 11 bases separated the two germline ends.

This clonotype has just a few counts. V usage is TRBV20-1 and J usage is TRBJ1-4, with 7 bases identical to TRBD1. The V gene end was trimmed by 1 base and the J gene end by 3 bases; junction bases not matched to a gene: 23. Germline CDR1 is DFQATT and CDR2 is SNEGSKA (reference sequence). CDR3 length: 21 amino acids. CDR3 sequence reads: CSARAYGTDLITTRPNEKLFF. The CDR3, as DNA: TGCAGTGCTAGAGCCTACGGGACAGACCTAATTACGACCAGACCTAATGAAAAACTGTTTTTT.

The chain combines TRBV7-9 with TRBJ2-7; 7 bases are a match to TRBD2. The J segment lost 2 bases and the V segment lost 5 bases, leaving 6 bases of the junction unmatched. The CDR3 consists of 14 residues. Germline loops: CDR1 SEHNR, CDR2 FQNEAQ (reference sequence). The CDR3 bases are TGTGCCAGCAGCACAAGCGGGAAAGCCTACGAGCAGTACTTC. It translates to CASSTSGKAYEQYF.

In regard to this clonotype: This may be a read error: a much more frequent sequence differs by one nucleotide. The chain has TRBV10-3 and TRBJ2-1; D might be TRBD1 (5 bases). V shed 7 bases and J shed 8 bases, with 21 bases lying between them. The CDR3 is 15 residues long. Germline V gives CDR1 ENHRY, CDR2 SYGVKD. The CDR3 sequence is CAINDPREQAYEQFF. The CDR3 region has the DNA TGTGCCATCAATGACCCGAGAGAACAGGCTTATGAGCAGTTCTTC.

This clonotype occurred many times. J is TRBJ2-7 and V is TRBV27; 11 bases map to TRBD2. The germline CDR1 and CDR2 sequences are MNHEY and SMNVEV (reference sequence). The CDR3 covers 18 residues. With 2 bases clipped from V and 5 bases from J, the junction kept 14 bases outside the gene matches. The CDR3 DNA reads as TGTGCCAGCAGTTTAACTAGCGGGAGTTGGAGTCTTGGCAACGAGCAGTACTTC. Translating gives CASSLTSGSWSLGNEQYF.

The chain employs TRBV21-1 and TRBJ1-4. TRBV21-1 is a pseudogene locus. The CDR3 loop spans 21 amino acids. The DNA of the CDR3 is TGTGCCAGCAGCAAAGAGGAGGCAGGGCTTAAAAGGGAGACAACTAATGAAAAACTGTTTTTT. This translates into CASSKEEAGLKRETTNEKLFF.

The table lists this clonotype with a few counts. V is TRBV19 and J is TRBJ1-5; TRBD1 agrees at 7 bases. The V segment lost 3 bases and the J segment 0 bases; nucleotides outside the gene matches: 8. The CDR3 runs 17 residues. CDR1 and CDR2 (germline): LNHDA, SQIVND (reference sequence). The CDR3: CASSIVGTAFSNQPQHF. The DNA for the CDR3 is TGTGCCAGTAGTATCGTCGGGACAGCCTTTAGCAATCAGCCCCAGCATTTT.

The table lists this clonotype with many counts. The chain is built from TRBV5-4 and TRBJ2-7; D call uncertain. The length of the CDR3 is 13 residues. With 0 bases removed from V and 5 bases from J, the gap between germline ends came to 9 bases. Looked up from germline, CDR1 is SGHNT and CDR2 is YYREEE (reference sequence). The CDR3 loop reads CASSLVGADEQYF. The CDR3 region has the DNA TGTGCCAGCAGCTTGGTAGGCGCCGACGAGCAGTACTTC.

With regard to this clonotype: This may stem from a read error, because a much larger clone lies one nucleotide away. The chain combines TRBV28 with TRBJ2-7; D is possibly TRBD2 (6 bases). The CDR3 is made up of 17 amino acids. With 8 bases removed from V and 2 bases from J, the gap between germline ends came to 25 bases. CDR1 MDHEN and CDR2 SYDVKM come from the germline V gene. The CDR3 protein is CASGTTFGRDWAYEQYF. CDR3 coding DNA: TGTGCCAGCGGTACAACATTTGGGCGGGACTGGGCCTACGAGCAGTACTTC. The full variable domain, completed using reference TRBV28 and TRBJ2-7, is DVKVTQSSRYLVKRTGEKVFLECVQDMDHENMFWYRQDPGLGLRLIYFSYDVKMKEKGDIPEGYSVSREKKERFSLILESASTNQTSMYLCASGTTFGRDWAYEQYFGPGTRLTVT.

This clonotype was counted at least ten times. The genes are TRBV30 and TRBJ1-1, with unresolved D. Trimming shortened V by 2 bases and J by 1 base, and 8 bases separated the two germline ends. Germline lookup yields CDR1 GTSNPN and CDR2 SVGIG (reference sequence). The CDR3 runs to 13 residues. CDR3 protein: CAWSILTNTEAFF. For the CDR3, the DNA is TGTGCCTGGAGTATCCTGACGAACACTGAAGCTTTCTTT. Combining the CDR3 with reference TRBV30 and TRBJ1-1 gives the whole variable domain SQTIHQWPATLVQPVGSPLSLECTVEGTSNPNLYWYRQAAGRGLQLLFYSVGIGQISSEVPQNLSASRPQDRQFILSSKKLLLSDSGFYLCAWSILTNTEAFFGQGTRLTVV.

The chain has TRBV7-3 and TRBJ2-2; D unclear. Germline-derived CDR1 and CDR2 are SGHTA and FQGTGA. V lost 1 base and J lost 6, with 6 bases in between. CDR3 length equals 13 residues. CDR3 region: CASSLKGPGELFF. CDR3 nucleotides: TGTGCCAGCAGCTTAAAGGGTCCCGGGGAGCTGTTTTTT.

This clonotype was observed at least ten times. The chain combines TRBV13 with TRBJ2-3, with 8 positions matching TRBD2. This CDR3 spans 16 amino acids. Germline lookup yields CDR1 PRHDT and CDR2 FYEKMQ (reference sequence). With V trimmed by 0 bases and J by 3 bases, 5 bases remained unmatched. The CDR3 DNA is TGTGCCAGCAGCTTAGGCCTAGCGGGCCCAACAGATACGCAGTATTTT. Translation gives CASSLGLAGPTDTQYF.

This clonotype was counted a few times. V gene TRBV7-2 combines with J gene TRBJ1-1; D remains ambiguous. Germline assignment: CDR1 SGHTA and CDR2 FQGNSA. The CDR3 covers 15 residues. V lost 1 base and J 2 bases, leaving 11 bases between the germline ends. The CDR3 spells CASSLGGNENTEAFF. The CDR3 nucleotides are TGTGCCAGCAGCTTAGGTGGCAACGAAAACACTGAAGCTTTCTTT.

Details on this clonotype: Likely a read error: the CDR3 ends without its conserved phenylalanine or tryptophan. The rearrangement uses TRBV27 and TRBJ2-5; TRBD1 matches at 8 bases. The CDR3 contains 14 residues. Germline trimming cut 6 bases from V and 1 base from J; bases unmatched to any gene: 4. Germline CDR1 MNHEY, CDR2 SMNVEV (reference sequence). For the CDR3, the DNA is TGTGCCAGCAGACGACAGGGGACCCAAGAGACCCAGTACTCC. It translates to CASRRQGTQETQYS.

V gene TRBV6-5 combines with J gene TRBJ1-2; D is unresolved. The CDR3 is 16 residues long. Trimming shortened V by 2 bases and J by 0 bases, and 13 bases separated the two germline ends. CDR1 is MNHEY, CDR2 SVGAGI, per germline. The CDR3 sequence is CASSYENLTANYGYTF. The CDR3 DNA reads TGTGCCAGCAGTTACGAAAATCTAACAGCTAACTATGGCTACACCTTC.

This clonotype was seen a few times. The chain employs TRBV2 and TRBJ2-1; possibly TRBD2 for D (6 bases). V lost 8 bases and J 4 bases, leaving 21 bases between the germline ends. The CDR3 totals 16 residues. Germline CDR1 reads SNHLY; CDR2 reads FYNNEI. In DNA form, the CDR3 reads TGTGCCAGCCTACCCGCGGGACTCCACTTTTACAATGAGCAGTTCTTC. Amino acids: CASLPAGLHFYNEQFF.

This clonotype was counted at least ten times. This chain links TRBV20-1 with TRBJ2-7; weak D call: TRBD1 (6 bases). With 5 bases removed from V and 3 bases from J, the gap between germline ends came to 14 bases. This CDR3 region has 13 residues. Per germline, CDR1 DFQATT and CDR2 SNEGSKA (reference sequence). CDR3 DNA sequence: TGCAGTGCTCGCCGGGACACCGACTACGAGCAGTACTTC. Translating it yields CSARRDTDYEQYF.

This chain connects TRBV11-3 to TRBJ2-7, with D uncertain. The CDR3 extends over 13 amino acids. V lost 5 bases and J lost 5, with 13 bases in between. Germline V CDR1 and CDR2: SGHNT, YENEEA. The CDR3, as DNA: TGTGCCAGCAGCCCAAGGGCCGGACACGAGCAGTACTTC. Its protein is CASSPRAGHEQYF. Complete variable domain (other parts from reference TRBV11-3 and TRBJ2-7): EAGVVQSPRYKIIEKKQPVAFWCNPISGHNTLYWYLQNLGQGPELLIRYENEEAVDDSQLPKDRFSAERLKGVDSTLKIQPAELGDSAVYLCASSPRAGHEQYFGPGTRLTVT.

This clonotype was seen only once. A much larger clone differs by one base, so this may be a read error. This rearrangement joins TRBV12-3 or TRBV12-4 to TRBJ2-7; the match to TRBD1 covers 9 bases. The CDR3 contains 13 residues. This chain's CDR3 is CASSPGTGMERYF. CDR3 sequence (DNA): TGTGCCAGCAGTCCCGGGACAGGGATGGAGCGGTACTTC.

The table lists this clonotype with many counts. The chain has TRBV4-1 and TRBJ1-5; 7 bases agree with TRBD1. The ends lost 3 bases at V and 0 bases at J; junction bases unmatched: 5. The length of the CDR3 is 16 residues. The germline gives CDR1 MGHRA, CDR2 YSYEKL. CDR3 DNA: TGCGCCAGCAGCCAGAGGACAGGCTATAGCAATCAGCCCCAGCATTTT. Translated, it gives CASSQRTGYSNQPQHF.

This clonotype was observed at least ten times. The CDR3 DNA follows: TGCAGTGCTAGATCCCCAAGGGGACGGACACAAGAGACCCAGTACTTC. As protein: CSARSPRGRTQETQYF. This chain uses TRBV20-1 with TRBJ2-5; D may correspond to TRBD1 or TRBD2 (5 bases each). CDR1 is DFQATT and CDR2 is SNEGSKA in the germline V gene (reference sequence). This CDR3 region has 16 residues. Trimming removed 2 bases at V and 2 bases at J, with 18 bases between.

This clonotype was detected many times. The chain joins TRBV2 to TRBJ2-7, with 7 bases lining up with TRBD1. The trim removed 8 bases at V and 1 base at J, leaving 5 bases unmatched. CDR1 SNHLY and CDR2 FYNNEI come from the germline V gene. CDR3 length equals 13 residues. The CDR3: CASGQAASYEQYF. The CDR3 coding sequence is TGTGCCAGCGGACAGGCGGCTTCCTACGAGCAGTACTTC.